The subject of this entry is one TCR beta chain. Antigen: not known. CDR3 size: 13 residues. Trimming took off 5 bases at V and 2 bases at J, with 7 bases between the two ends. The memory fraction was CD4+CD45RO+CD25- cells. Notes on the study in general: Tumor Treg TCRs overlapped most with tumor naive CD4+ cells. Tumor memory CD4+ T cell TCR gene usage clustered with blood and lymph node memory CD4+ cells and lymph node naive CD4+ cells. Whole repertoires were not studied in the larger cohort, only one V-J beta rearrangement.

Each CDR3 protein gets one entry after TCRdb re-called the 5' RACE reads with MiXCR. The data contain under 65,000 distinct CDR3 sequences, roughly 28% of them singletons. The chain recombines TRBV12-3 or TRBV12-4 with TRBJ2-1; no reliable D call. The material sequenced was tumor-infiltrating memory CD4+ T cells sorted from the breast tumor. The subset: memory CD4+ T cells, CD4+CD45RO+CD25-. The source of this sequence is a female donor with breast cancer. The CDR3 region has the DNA TGTGCCAGCAGTAGCGTACCCTACAATGAGCAGTTCTTC. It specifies CASSSVPYNEQFF.